Given below is one TCR beta chain in context. This sample is part of a study of blood T cell repertoires in COVID-19. Overall study context: The United States, Italy and Spain were the sources of the acute and convalescent COVID-19 samples. In each case, the material was cDNA or gDNA derived from T cells, B-cell-depleted T cells, or PBMCs.

The V end was cut by 2 bases, the J end by 6 bases, with 13 bases between. CDR3 length: 14 residues. Germline CDR1 is MNHEY and CDR2 is SVGAGI. Per the authors' pipeline: Estimates of nucleated cell counts were drawn from the amplification of reference gene primers. Profiling relied on immunoSEQ multiplex PCR, and the TCRdb table lists in-frame clones only, not all of them. The DNA gave D and trimming, while V, J and clone size come from that table. This sample has around 320,000 clones; 70% to 90% occur once, and the top ten carry 5.5% to 7%. The rearrangement joins TRBV6-5 to TRBJ1-1; perhaps TRBD1 as D (5 bases). The receptor was isolated from a woman under 40 who had recovered from COVID-19. The sequencing sample was made of peripheral blood. CDR3 protein: CASSYRAGGSEAFF. For the CDR3, the DNA is TGTGCCAGCAGTTACAGGGCCGGGGGGTCTGAAGCTTTCTTT.